The source of this TCR beta chain is a study of identical twins. Trimming at V came to 9 bases and at J to 6 bases, leaving 14 bases not matched to a gene. The CDR3 is 16 residues long. Germline loops: CDR1 MDHEN, CDR2 SYDVKM. TCRdb reprocessed the 5' RACE reads with MiXCR, giving one entry per CDR3 protein. The sample includes approximately 140,000 distinct CDR3 sequences, approximately 4% of them seen just once. With regard to this clonotype: What it recognizes is unknown.

Study findings and constraints: With monozygotic twins, out-of-frame TCR alpha sharing exceeded what models estimated.

The sequence was obtained from a young man in good health. The chain employs TRBV28 and TRBJ1-5; 10 nucleotides align to TRBD1. The sequenced sample was memory T cells sorted from blood. This CDR3 reads CASGPGTGVLGQPQHF. CDR3 DNA sequence: TGTGCCAGTGGCCCCGGGACAGGGGTTCTCGGTCAGCCCCAGCATTTT.